This TCR beta chain was sequenced for a study of human thymus T cells. Profiling relied on immunoSEQ multiplex PCR, and the TCRdb table lists in-frame clones only, not all of them. The sample shows over 35,000 clones, approximately 95% of them seen only once. This clonotype was obtained from a boy under two years old with a congenital heart defect but otherwise immunologically healthy. The sample was blood.

DNA for the CDR3: TGTGCCAGCAGCTCGCTGGACAGGGTGGGAAACACCATATATTTT. Amino acids: CASSSLDRVGNTIYF. The gene calls are TRBV7-2 and TRBJ1-3, with TRBD1 matching over 8 bases. With 4 bases clipped from V and 4 bases from J, the junction kept 6 bases outside the gene matches. CDR1 and CDR2 (germline): SGHTA, FQGNSA. The CDR3 has 15 amino acids.